These 26 T cell receptor beta chains were sequenced from one sample in a study of T-cell reconstitution after alpha-beta-depleted transplantation in children. The TCRbeta library incorporated unique molecular identifiers. TCRdb passed the PCR reads through MiXCR, listing each CDR3 protein once. Among a few hundred thousand distinct CDR3 sequences listed, 9.7% were seen once. The specimen was PBMCs from the stem cell graft donor, collected from the stem cell graft. The receptors come from a human donor who donated a stem cell graft to a child with SCID.

By frequency in the sample, this clonotype is medium-sized. The chain is built from TRBV11-2 and TRBJ2-3, with 10 bases that match TRBD1. This CDR3 contains 15 residues. Germline assignment: CDR1 SGHAT and CDR2 FQNNGV. After removal of 6 bases from V and 1 base from J, the junction contained 4 bases not matched to a gene. The DNA of the CDR3 is TGTGCCAGCAGACCCGGGACAGGGGGCACAGATACGCAGTATTTT. It specifies CASRPGTGGTDTQYF. Full variable domain (outside the CDR3, taken from reference TRBV11-2 and TRBJ2-3): EAGVAQSPRYKIIEKRQSVAFWCNPISGHATLYWYQQILGQGPKLLIQFQNNGVVDDSQLPKDRFSAERLKGVDSTLKIQPAKLEDSAVYLCASRPGTGGTDTQYFGPGTRLTVL.

This clonotype has a count of ten or more. This chain joins TRBV29-1 and TRBJ2-1; TRBD2 is a possible D gene (7 bases). Germline lookup yields CDR1 SQVTM and CDR2 ANQGSEA. V lost 3 bases to trimming and J lost 10 bases, with 16 bases between them. This CDR3 has 13 residues. The CDR3: CSVDKGGAGEQFF. CDR3 DNA: TGCAGCGTTGACAAGGGGGGGGCCGGGGAGCAGTTCTTC.

This clonotype occurred many times. The rearrangement uses TRBV5-1 and TRBJ2-3, with D tentatively TRBD2 (6 bases). This CDR3 comprises 15 residues. Trimming removed 0 bases at V and 6 bases at J, with 14 bases between. The germline CDR1 and CDR2 sequences are SGHRS and YFSETQ. CDR3 nucleotide sequence: TGCGCCAGCAGCTTGGGTTGGATGGGAGGCGATACGCAGTATTTT. Residues: CASSLGWMGGDTQYF.

The rearrangement links TRBV7-8 to TRBJ1-5, with D uncertain. Germline lookup yields CDR1 SGHVS and CDR2 FQNEAQ. This CDR3 spans 14 amino acids. V was pared by 5 bases and J by 2 bases, with 10 bases between. The CDR3 DNA reads TGTGCCAGCAGCCGCGACATTGGCAATCAGCCCCAGCATTTT. It encodes CASSRDIGNQPQHF.

This clonotype showed up many times. The V gene is TRBV7-2, the J gene TRBJ1-1; no firm D call. The CDR3 sequence is 13 residues long. V was trimmed by 3 bases and J by 4 bases, leaving 9 bases between them. Germline loops: CDR1 SGHTA, CDR2 FQGNSA. The CDR3 reads CASSLYLPTEAFF. The CDR3 DNA sequence: TGTGCCAGCAGCTTGTACCTTCCCACTGAAGCTTTCTTT.

The chain couples TRBV4-2 to TRBJ1-1; 7 bases line up with TRBD1. V dropped 1 base and J dropped 4; count of bases not matched to a gene: 6. Looked up from germline, CDR1 is LGHNA and CDR2 is YNFKEQ. The CDR3 is 15 amino acids. The CDR3 spells CASSQVNRGSTEAFF. In DNA, the CDR3 is TGTGCCAGCAGCCAAGTAAACAGGGGATCCACTGAAGCTTTCTTT.

This clonotype was picked up many times. The chain is built from TRBV7-3 and TRBJ1-2; TRBD1 might be the D (5 bases). Germline V lookup: CDR1 SGHTA, CDR2 FQGTGA. This CDR3 has 15 amino acids. Trimming removed 1 base at V and 0 bases at J, with 9 bases between. The CDR3 is CASSLRGSANYGYTF. CDR3 DNA: TGTGCCAGCAGCTTAAGGGGGAGCGCTAACTATGGCTACACCTTC.

This clonotype was seen ten or more times. The chain couples TRBV7-3 to TRBJ2-3; D is possibly TRBD2 (6 bases). Germline lookup yields CDR1 SGHTA and CDR2 FQGTGA. The CDR3 contains 17 residues. V was pared by 1 base and J by 3 bases, with 17 bases between. CDR3 DNA: TGTGCCAGCAGCTTAAACCCCGGCGGGGCTGGGACAGATACGCAGTATTTT. Residues: CASSLNPGGAGTDTQYF.

The chain has TRBV18 and TRBJ2-3; D might be TRBD1 (5 bases). The V and J ends lost 2 bases and 2 bases respectively, with 8 bases between them. Germline V gives CDR1 KGHSH, CDR2 LQKENI. This CDR3 is built from 14 residues. CDR3 in DNA: TGTGCCAGCTCACCAGACAGCCCCACAGATACGCAGTATTTT. This codes for CASSPDSPTDTQYF.

This clonotype came up many times. The CDR3 protein is CASSIAGTSNQETQYF. DNA of the CDR3: TGTGCCAGTAGTATAGCCGGGACTAGCAACCAAGAGACCCAGTACTTC. The chain couples TRBV19 to TRBJ2-5, with 9 bases that match TRBD2. The germline V gene encodes CDR1 LNHDA and CDR2 SQIVND (reference sequence). Trimming at V came to 1 base and at J to 0 bases, leaving 3 bases not matched to a gene. This CDR3 is 16 amino acids long.

This clonotype was observed at least ten times. The V and J genes are TRBV6-1 and TRBJ1-3; the D gene is possibly TRBD1 (5 bases). Trimming cost V 0 bases and J 0 bases, with 24 bases left between them. The CDR3 runs to 21 residues. Germline values: CDR1 MNHNS, CDR2 SASEGT. CDR3 sequence: CASSEAPPIGGVGISGNTIYF. The CDR3 bases are TGTGCCAGCAGTGAAGCGCCGCCAATCGGAGGGGTGGGAATCTCTGGAAACACCATATATTTT.

The V call is TRBV5-4, the J call TRBJ2-1; 10 bases agree with TRBD2. V was pared by 1 base and J by 3 bases, with 13 bases of the junction left unmatched. CDR1 is SGHNT, CDR2 YYREEE, per germline (reference sequence). The CDR3 contains 19 residues. The CDR3 is CASSLTSGDTKPFYNEQFF. The CDR3, as DNA: TGTGCCAGCAGCTTGACTAGCGGGGACACCAAACCATTCTACAATGAGCAGTTCTTC.

This clonotype was recorded at least ten times. The rearrangement links TRBV7-9 to TRBJ1-6, with D perhaps matching TRBD1 (5 bases). Deletions cut 1 base from V and 10 bases from J, with 32 bases between. The CDR3 runs to 21 residues. CDR1 and CDR2 from the germline V gene are SEHNR and FQNEAQ (reference sequence). The CDR3 nucleotides read TGTGCCAGCAGCTTAGTGTTGCGGGAAGCACCTGTTGGGGGATCCTACTCACCCCTCCACTTT. It specifies CASSLVLREAPVGGSYSPLHF.

This clonotype was recorded at least ten times. The chain links TRBV7-2 to TRBJ1-2, with TRBD1 as a possible D gene (5 bases). The CDR3 has 15 residues. Trimming pared 0 bases from V and 7 bases from J, leaving 15 bases between. CDR1 and CDR2 (germline): SGHTA, FQGNSA. CDR3 in amino acids: CASSLASGTGGGYTF. The DNA of the CDR3 is TGTGCCAGCAGCTTAGCTTCCGGGACTGGGGGTGGCTACACCTTC.

This clonotype was seen ten or more times. In DNA form, the CDR3 reads TGTGCCAGCAGCCGCGACAGAACGTTGCCGCAGTATTTT. Its protein product is CASSRDRTLPQYF. The chain is built from TRBV2 and TRBJ2-3; TRBD1 is a possible D gene (5 bases). The CDR3 consists of 13 residues. The ends were cut back, 6 bases at V and 10 bases at J, with 17 bases in the middle. Germline CDR1 SNHLY, CDR2 FYNNEI.

This clonotype showed up many times. This chain uses TRBV27 with TRBJ2-5, with TRBD2 matching 12 bases. V shed 5 bases, J shed 2 bases, and the junction held 6 bases outside the gene matches. CDR1 and CDR2 from the germline V gene are MNHEY and SMNVEV (reference sequence). The CDR3 totals 16 residues. CDR3 in amino acids: CASSNPTSGGQETQYF. The CDR3 nucleotides read TGTGCCAGCAGTAACCCGACTAGCGGGGGACAAGAGACCCAGTACTTC.

This clonotype was seen repeatedly, ten times or more. This sequence joins TRBV9 and TRBJ1-6; 7 bases are a match to TRBD1. The CDR3 loop spans 14 amino acids. V lost 3 bases, J lost 10 bases, and 7 bases stayed unmatched. Germline V lookup: CDR1 SGDLS, CDR2 YYNGEE. The CDR3 DNA follows: TGTGCCAGCAGCGCACAGGGACAGAGCTCACCCCTCCACTTT. It specifies CASSAQGQSSPLHF.

In its sample, this clonotype was seen a few times. This chain connects TRBV5-1 to TRBJ2-2; 9 bases are a match to TRBD2. The CDR3 consists of 17 residues. The trim removed 1 base at V and 1 base at J, leaving 5 bases unmatched. Germline CDR1 and CDR2: SGHRS and YFSETQ. The CDR3 DNA follows: TGCGCCAGCAGCTTGCATGCGGGGGGGATGAACACCGGGGAGCTGTTTTTT. This encodes CASSLHAGGMNTGELFF.

This clonotype was recorded at least ten times. The chain couples TRBV2 to TRBJ2-7, with D tentatively TRBD1 (6 bases). V was trimmed by 8 bases and J by 4 bases, leaving 12 bases between them. Per germline, CDR1 SNHLY and CDR2 FYNNEI. CDR3 length: 12 residues. CDR3 sequence: CASQKQGYEQYF. The CDR3 DNA reads as TGTGCCAGCCAGAAACAGGGTTACGAGCAGTACTTC.

This clonotype was picked up many times. The genes are TRBV5-1 and TRBJ1-2; weak D call: TRBD1 (6 bases). In germline, CDR1 is SGHRS, CDR2 YFSETQ. The CDR3 is made up of 14 amino acids. Trimming removed 0 bases from V and 2 bases from J, with 8 bases in between. The CDR3 DNA follows: TGCGCCAGCAGCTTGGACAGGGAAAACTATGGCTACACCTTC. This gives the protein CASSLDRENYGYTF.

This clonotype was counted many times. The chain uses TRBV12-3 or TRBV12-4 and TRBJ1-3; 9 nucleotides match TRBD1. This CDR3 has 14 residues. V shed 6 bases and J 4 bases; nucleotides not matched to a gene: 4. As DNA, the CDR3 is TGTGCCAGCAGGTGGGACAGGGACGGAAACACCATATATTTT. Residues: CASRWDRDGNTIYF.

The sample holds many counts of this clonotype. The chain combines TRBV18 with TRBJ1-5, with 9 bases lining up with TRBD1. This CDR3 is 17 amino acids long. CDR1 and CDR2 (germline): KGHSH, LQKENI. Trimming at V came to 3 bases and at J to 1 base, leaving 7 bases not matched to a gene. The CDR3 reads CASSPGTGSASNQPQHF. CDR3 nucleotides: TGTGCCAGCTCACCCGGGACAGGGTCGGCAAGCAATCAGCCCCAGCATTTT.

This clonotype was recorded at least ten times. The chain uses TRBV10-3 and TRBJ2-7; a possible D gene is TRBD1 (6 bases). Germline values: CDR1 ENHRY, CDR2 SYGVKD. V was trimmed by 2 bases and J by 3 bases, leaving 11 bases between them. The CDR3 covers 14 residues. CDR3 protein: CAISEPTGSYEQYF. In DNA, the CDR3 is TGTGCCATCAGTGAGCCGACAGGCAGCTACGAGCAGTACTTC.

The V gene is TRBV2, the J gene TRBJ1-1; D uncertain. The V and J ends lost 1 base and 0 bases respectively, with 3 bases between them. CDR1 and CDR2 from the germline V gene are SNHLY and FYNNEI. This CDR3 is 13 amino acids long. As DNA, the CDR3 is TGTGCCAGCAGTGAAGAGATGAACACTGAAGCTTTCTTT. Translated: CASSEEMNTEAFF.

In this sample, this clonotype turned up many times. This sequence joins TRBV5-1 and TRBJ2-2; TRBD1 is a possible D gene (6 bases). This CDR3 spans 14 amino acids. Germline-derived CDR1 and CDR2 are SGHRS and YFSETQ. Trimming stripped 0 bases from V and 6 bases from J, with 9 bases between. CDR3 protein: CASSLDRDAGELFF. The CDR3, as DNA: TGCGCCAGCAGCTTGGACAGGGACGCCGGGGAGCTGTTTTTT.

V usage is TRBV5-1 and J usage is TRBJ2-6, with unresolved D. The CDR3 runs 17 residues. V gave up 4 bases and J gave up 0 bases, with 14 bases separating them. Germline CDR1 and CDR2: SGHRS and YFSETQ. Written as DNA, the CDR3 is TGCGCCAGCAGCCGGGCACCCCTGAACTCTGGGGCCAACGTCCTGACTTTC. Translation gives CASSRAPLNSGANVLTF.